This is a list of T cell receptor beta chains from one sample in a study of cytomegalovirus exposure and HLA in healthy donors. Only in-frame clones appear in the TCRdb table, and some are missing; sequencing was by immunoSEQ multiplex PCR. The table has approximately 130,000 clones, over 70% seen once. Sequences were obtained from PBMCs. The source is a middle-aged woman in good health and CMV-seronegative. The CDR3 runs from the conserved cysteine through the conserved F or W. The D gene is left open where the match is weak. The size field is filled for only some rows; it gives once, few, many or a size class.

v_call	clone_size	j_call	d_call	cdr3_nt	cdr3_aa
TRBV5-1	.	TRBJ2-2	.	TGCGCCAGCAGCGAGGTGAGGATGAGGGACACCGGGGAGCTGTTTTTT	CASSEVRMRDTGELFF
TRBV6-4	few	TRBJ1-4	TRBD1	TGTGCCAGTAAGGACAGGACCACAACTAATGAAAAACTGTTTTTT	CASKDRTTTNEKLFF
TRBV27	once	TRBJ1-5	TRBD1	TGTGCCAGCAGTTTGGTCAGCGGACAGGGCAATCAGCCCCAGCATTTT	CASSLVSGQGNQPQHF
TRBV7-9	once	TRBJ1-1	.	TGTGCCAGCAGCAGAGTGTCCTCCGAACGCGCTGAAGCTTTCTTT	CASSRVSSERAEAFF
TRBV5-4	.	TRBJ2-1	TRBD2	TGTGCCAGCCGACCGACTAGCGGGAGATCCAATGAGCAGTTCTTC	CASRPTSGRSNEQFF
TRBV29-1	.	TRBJ2-5	TRBD1	TGCAGCGGAAGGACAGGGGGCGAGACCCAGTACTTC	CSGRTGGETQYF
TRBV5-1	.	TRBJ2-7	TRBD2	TGCGCCAGCAGCCCGACTAGCGGGGAGCACGAGCAGTACTTC	CASSPTSGEHEQYF
TRBV27	.	TRBJ2-5	.	TGTGCCACCGGTAGGGGAGAGACCCAGTACTTC	CATGRGETQYF
TRBV7-6	.	TRBJ2-1	.	TGTGCCAGCAGCTCAGTGGGCGGGGGTCCCCAGGGGTCCTACAATGAGCAGTTCTTC	CASSSVGGGPQGSYNEQFF
TRBV9	.	TRBJ2-1	.	TGTGCCAGCAGCGTAGTGGAGGGTGAGCAGTTCTTC	CASSVVEGEQFF
TRBV29-1	.	TRBJ1-1	.	TGCAGCTCAGGGTCCGGGGGCACTGAAGCTTTCTTT	CSSGSGGTEAFF
TRBV2	.	TRBJ2-7	TRBD2	TGTGCCAGCAGTGAAGCGCGGGGCGGGGGCGAGCAGTACTTC	CASSEARGGGEQYF
TRBV7-2	.	TRBJ2-3	.	TGTGCCAGCAGCTTTTGGGCTGCAGCGGCAGATACGCAGTATTTT	CASSFWAAAADTQYF
TRBV5-1	once	TRBJ2-3	.	TGCGCCAGCAGCTTGCAGGGGACGAGCACAGATACGCAGTATTTT	CASSLQGTSTDTQYF
TRBV19	once	TRBJ1-1	.	TGTGCCAGTAGTTCGCCGACAGAGAACACTGAAGCTTTCTTT	CASSSPTENTEAFF
TRBV28	once	TRBJ2-7	.	TGTGCCAGCAGATATGCCGTGGGAGGAGACTACGAGCAGTACTTC	CASRYAVGGDYEQYF
TRBV7-9	.	TRBJ2-4	TRBD2	TGTGCCAGCAGCTCAGATAGCGGGGGTGACATAAACAGTCAGTACTTC	CASSSDSGGDINSQYF
TRBV7-2	.	TRBJ2-6	.	TGTGCCAGCAGGCCGACAGGCCTCTCTGGGGCCAACGTCCTGACTTTC	CASRPTGLSGANVLTF
TRBV7-9	.	TRBJ2-7	.	TGTGCCAGCAGCGCGGGGACGGGGAGCGAGCAGTACTTC	CASSAGTGSEQYF
TRBV2	.	TRBJ2-7	.	TGTGCCAGCAGCGATACAACAGGGTACTCCTACGAGCAGTACTTC	CASSDTTGYSYEQYF
TRBV18	.	TRBJ2-7	TRBD1	TGTGCCAGCTCATTCGCTTCCCCTACCGGGACAGTTTCCTACGAGCAGTACTTC	CASSFASPTGTVSYEQYF
TRBV6-1	.	TRBJ1-5	.	TGTGCCAGCAGTTATTATAGCAATCAGCCCCAGCATTTT	CASSYYSNQPQHF
TRBV5-4	.	TRBJ2-1	TRBD2	TGTGCCAGCAGCTTAGGCGGGAGGGCCGGTGAGCAGTTCTTC	CASSLGGRAGEQFF
TRBV18	.	TRBJ1-1	.	TGTGCCAGCTCACCCGGTATGAACACTGAAGCTTTCTTT	CASSPGMNTEAFF
TRBV5-1	.	TRBJ2-3	TRBD2	TGCGCCAGCAGCTCTTTAGCGGGAAGAGGGACAGATACGCAGTATTTT	CASSSLAGRGTDTQYF
TRBV27	.	TRBJ2-5	TRBD2	TGTGCCAGCAGCGGCCTCGGGGGGGCGAGAGAGACCCAGTACTTC	CASSGLGGARETQYF
TRBV7-7	.	TRBJ2-7	TRBD2	TGTGCCAGCAGCCCCGGGACTAGCGGGGCAAAGCCCTACGAGCAGTACTTC	CASSPGTSGAKPYEQYF
TRBV27	once	TRBJ2-2	TRBD2	TGTGCCAGCAGTCCGGGACTAGCGGGCACCGGGGAGCTGTTTTTT	CASSPGLAGTGELFF
TRBV7-9	.	TRBJ2-3	TRBD2	TGTGCCAGCAGCTTAGCGAGCGGGGTTACTAGCACAGATACGCAGTATTTT	CASSLASGVTSTDTQYF
TRBV10-1	.	TRBJ2-3	TRBD1	TGCGCCAGCAGTGAAGTAACAGGGGGCACAGATACGCAGTATTTT	CASSEVTGGTDTQYF
TRBV25-1	.	TRBJ1-2	TRBD1	TGTGCCAGCAGTGATGGGCAGGGGGCAATCGATGGCTACACCTTC	CASSDGQGAIDGYTF
TRBV6-1	.	TRBJ2-3	.	TGTGCCAGCAGTGATCCCTATGGGCAGGGGACAGATACGCAGTATTTT	CASSDPYGQGTDTQYF
TRBV9	.	TRBJ2-1	.	TGTGCCAGCAGCGTAGGGCAGGGTACCTACAATGAGCAGTTCTTC	CASSVGQGTYNEQFF
TRBV5-4	.	TRBJ2-6	TRBD1	TGTGCCAGCAGCCGCGAATCGACAGGGCCCGGGGCCAACGGCCTGACTTTC	CASSRESTGPGANGLTF
TRBV11-2	.	TRBJ2-1	.	TGTGCCAGCAGCTTAGTAGCAGGGGCCAAATACAATGAGCAGTTCTTC	CASSLVAGAKYNEQFF
TRBV5-1	few	TRBJ2-3	.	TGCGCCAGCAGCTTGGGAGATACAGATACGCAGTATTTT	CASSLGDTDTQYF
TRBV4-1	once	TRBJ2-3	.	TGCGCCAGCAGCCCAGTGGGGGGCGGGGGTACAGATACGCAGTATTTT	CASSPVGGGGTDTQYF
TRBV4-1	.	TRBJ1-1	.	TGCGCCAGCAGCAGGGACATCGGAGGTTGGGCTGAAGCTTTCTTT	CASSRDIGGWAEAFF
TRBV29-1	.	TRBJ1-6	.	TGCAGCGTTGCAGGACAGCCTAATTCACCCCTCCACTTT	CSVAGQPNSPLHF
TRBV2	.	TRBJ1-1	.	TGTGCCAGCAGTGACCCCGCTGACACAGGGACCACTGAAGCTTTCTTT	CASSDPADTGTTEAFF
TRBV7-9	once	TRBJ2-1	.	TGTGCCAGCAGCTTGGGGGCGGGGGTCTACAATGAGCAGTTCTTC	CASSLGAGVYNEQFF